This T cell receptor beta chain was sequenced for a study of blood T cell repertoires in COVID-19. Study overall: Samples came from the United States, Italy and Spain, spanning acute and convalescent COVID-19. Sample material is recorded as cDNA or gDNA derived from T cells, B-cell-depleted T cells, or PBMCs.

In the original processing: Amplified reference gene primers provided the basis for estimating nucleated cell counts. The data were produced by immunoSEQ multiplex PCR, yet TCRdb's version contains in-frame clones alone and is incomplete. The D gene and trimming were derived from the DNA, and the V and J assignments and clone size from that table. The sample records approximately 93,000 clones, more than 80% being singletons. J lost 1 base, V lost 7 bases, and 3 bases had no gene match. Germline loops: CDR1 SNHLY, CDR2 FYNNEI. The CDR3 is 14 amino acids. This TCR came from a man aged 50-59 years with active or convalescent COVID-19. The chain joins TRBV2 to TRBJ2-3; 9 bases are shared with TRBD1. The sequenced sample consisted of peripheral blood. The CDR3 here is CASTRTGGTDTQYF. CDR3 DNA sequence: TGTGCCAGCACAAGGACAGGGGGCACAGATACGCAGTATTTT.